This T cell receptor (beta chain) was sequenced for a study of identical twins. This CDR3 is 15 amino acids long. V was shortened by 1 base and J by 2 bases, with 9 bases between the two germline ends. CDR1 is SGHVS, CDR2 FQNEAQ, per germline. TCRdb re-called the 5' RACE reads through MiXCR, storing one row per CDR3 protein. The sample lists under 900,000 distinct CDR3 sequences; approximately 13% were seen once. Healthy Caucasians supplied all donations. Study conclusions and caveats: Zero-insertion analyses were open to partial confounding by invariant MAIT and iNKT cells.

This clonotype was recorded once. Its matching antigen is unknown. One base away lies a much larger clone, so this may be a sequencing read error. The same sample was also used in a study of yellow fever vaccine responses in identical twins.

The sequence was collected from a woman in her late teens or twenties in good health. The chain recombines TRBV7-8 with TRBJ2-1; the D is unclear. The specimen sequenced was PBMCs. The CDR3 is CASSLGRNTYNEQFF. The CDR3 bases are TGTGCCAGCAGCTTAGGTAGAAATACCTACAATGAGCAGTTCTTC.